This passage covers 27 T cell receptor beta chains from one sample sequenced in a study of T cell repertoires in cytomegalovirus infection. No antigen has been identified for these receptors. TCRdb itself ran the reads through MiXCR, one entry per CDR3 protein. The table has fewer than 850,000 distinct CDR3 sequences, under 35% seen once; the top ten hold around 14%. The source was cultured CD8+ T cells from PBMCs, collected from culture after CMV antigen stimulation. The receptors come from a human donor in good health (CMV status not recorded). Some clones in this sample may be carry-over from other donors' samples.

The V call is TRBV19, the J call TRBJ2-7, with 10 nucleotides matching TRBD2. The CDR3 length is 17 residues. The ends lost 4 bases at V and 6 bases at J; junction bases unmatched: 15. The V gene's germline CDR1 is LNHDA and CDR2 SQIVND (reference sequence). The CDR3 reads CASSTPSGGAWSGEQYF. CDR3 nucleotide sequence: TGTGCCAGTAGTACCCCCAGCGGGGGGGCTTGGAGTGGCGAGCAGTACTTC.

This clonotype was observed a few times. This chain uses TRBV19 with TRBJ1-2, with 9 bases that match TRBD1. J gave up 5 bases and V 7 bases, and 8 bases lay outside the gene matches. There are 14 residues in the CDR3. The germline V gene encodes CDR1 LNHDA and CDR2 SQIVND (reference sequence). This chain's CDR3 is CASTYSGTGYGYTF. In nucleotides, the CDR3 is TGTGCCAGTACCTACTCCGGGACAGGGTATGGCTACACCTTC. Based on the CDR3 plus reference TRBV19 and TRBJ1-2, the full variable domain is DGGITQSPKYLFRKEGQNVTLSCEQNLNHDAMYWYRQDPGQGLRLIYYSQIVNDFQKGDIAEGYSVSREKKESFPLTVTSAQKNPTAFYLCASTYSGTGYGYTFGSGTRLTVV.

This clonotype was seen a few times. The rearrangement links TRBV7-9 to TRBJ2-1, with 8 bases aligning to TRBD2. The V segment lost 1 base and the J segment 15 bases; nucleotides outside the gene matches: 5. Germline-derived CDR1 and CDR2 are SEHNR and FQNEAQ (reference sequence). The CDR3 is 12 amino acids. CDR3 sequence reads: CASSLDAGGLFF. The CDR3 nucleotides read TGTGCCAGCAGCTTAGATGCGGGGGGCTTGTTCTTC. Complete variable domain (other parts from reference TRBV7-9 and TRBJ2-1): DTGVSQNPRHKITKRGQNVTFRCDPISEHNRLYWYRQTLGQGPEFLTYFQNEAQLEKSRLLSDRFSAERPKGSFSTLEIQRTEQGDSAMYLCASSLDAGGLFFGPGTRLTVL.

At least ten counts were recorded for this clonotype. This chain joins TRBV7-2 and TRBJ2-5, with 11 bases that match TRBD2. The junction had 7 bases not matched to a gene; V was cut back by 5 bases and J by 5 bases. The CDR3 contains 15 residues. The germline V gene encodes CDR1 SGHTA and CDR2 FQGNSA. CDR3 nucleotides: TGTGCCAGCAGCCCCTGGACTAGCGGGTGGGAGACCCAGTACTTC. This translates into CASSPWTSGWETQYF.

This chain connects TRBV4-1 to TRBJ1-6; D possibly corresponds to TRBD1 (5 bases). The V end lost 7 bases, the J end lost 5 bases, and 6 bases lay between the germline ends. The CDR3 extends over 12 amino acids. The germline V gene has CDR1 MGHRA and CDR2 YSYEKL. Here the CDR3 reads CASMGDNSPLHF. The CDR3 DNA reads TGCGCCAGCATGGGGGATAATTCACCCCTCCACTTT.

This chain connects TRBV5-4 to TRBJ2-3; no clear D. This CDR3 has 13 amino acids. CDR1 and CDR2 (germline): SGHNT, YYREEE (reference sequence). V lost 5 bases to trimming and J lost 4 bases, with 11 bases between them. CDR3 in amino acids: CASSMGSSDTQYF. The CDR3 DNA follows: TGTGCCAGCAGTATGGGTAGCTCAGATACGCAGTATTTT.

The rearrangement joins TRBV12-3 or TRBV12-4 to TRBJ2-5; 12 bases align to TRBD2. CDR3 size: 17 residues. V gave up 3 bases and J gave up 1 base; unmatched junction bases: 6. The CDR3 reads CASSFATSGGFQETQYF. CDR3 nucleotide sequence: TGTGCCAGCAGTTTTGCTACTAGCGGGGGGTTCCAAGAGACCCAGTACTTC.

This clonotype has more than one count but fewer than ten. DNA of the CDR3: TGTGCCACCAGTGACCAACCTCCGGGACAGGGCAAAAATGAGCAGTTCTTC. This translates into CATSDQPPGQGKNEQFF. V and J are TRBV24-1 and TRBJ2-1; 9 positions agree with TRBD1. The ends lost 4 bases at V and 7 bases at J; junction bases unmatched: 13. The CDR3 length is 17 residues. Germline lookup yields CDR1 KGHDR and CDR2 SFDVKD.

The rearrangement joins TRBV15 to TRBJ2-7; a weak D match, TRBD2 (6 bases). Germline CDR1 and CDR2: LNHNV and YYDKDF (reference sequence). Trimming left V 1 base short and J 2 bases short, with 12 bases between. This CDR3 contains 15 residues. The DNA of the CDR3 is TGTGCCACCAGCAGAGTGGTGGGGGAGGCCTACGAGCAGTACGTC. This sequence encodes CATSRVVGEAYEQYV.

CDR3 in DNA: TGTGCCAGCAGCCAGACAGGGAATGTTGGAAACACCATATATTTT. As protein: CASSQTGNVGNTIYF. V usage is TRBV7-6 and J usage is TRBJ1-3; the match to TRBD1 covers 7 bases. Trimming cost V 5 bases and J 3 bases; bases outside gene matches: 7. Germline CDR1 is SGHVS and CDR2 is FNYEAQ. The CDR3 extends over 15 amino acids.

The V gene is TRBV6-2 or TRBV6-3, the J gene TRBJ1-6, with 7 positions matching TRBD1. The CDR3 is 15 residues long. CDR1 and CDR2 (germline): MNHEY, SVGEGT. V lost 7 bases and J lost 7; bases outside the gene matches: 10. CDR3 nucleotides: TGTGCCAGCACCGAGGACAGGCCCCAGAATTCACCCCTCCACTTT. Protein sequence: CASTEDRPQNSPLHF.

The J gene is TRBJ2-2, the V gene TRBV28; TRBD1 matches 10 bases. Germline trimming cut 7 bases from V and 3 bases from J; bases unmatched to any gene: 2. CDR1 and CDR2 (germline): MDHEN, SYDVKM. The CDR3 length is 14 residues. CDR3 sequence: CASKDRGYTGELFF. The CDR3 DNA reads as TGTGCCAGCAAGGACAGGGGGTACACCGGGGAGCTGTTTTTT.

For this clonotype: A clone one base away is much larger, so this may be a read error. The chain links TRBV7-8 to TRBJ2-2; 12 bases are shared with TRBD1. The CDR3 loop spans 16 amino acids. The germline CDR1 and CDR2 sequences are SGHVS and FQNEAQ. The trim removed 4 bases at V and 7 bases at J, leaving 7 bases unmatched. DNA of the CDR3: TGTGCCAGCAGCTCGGGGACAGGGGGCTTCATCGGGGAGCTGTTTTTT. This translates into CASSSGTGGFIGELFF.

This clonotype came up a few times. This rearrangement joins TRBV5-5 to TRBJ2-1; 9 bases are a match to TRBD1. J gave up 3 bases and V 1 base, and 5 bases lay outside the gene matches. Germline loops: CDR1 SGHKS, CDR2 YYEKEE (reference sequence). This CDR3 is 16 amino acids long. CDR3 amino acids: CASSLLGQGFYNEQFF. In nucleotides, the CDR3 is TGTGCCAGCAGCTTGCTGGGACAGGGTTTCTACAATGAGCAGTTCTTC.

J is TRBJ2-7 and V is TRBV5-4; 15 bases fit TRBD2. The CDR3 covers 15 residues. With V trimmed by 4 bases and J by 4 bases, 3 bases remained unmatched. Germline assignment: CDR1 SGHNT and CDR2 YYREEE (reference sequence). The CDR3 bases are TGTGCCAGCAGCCCCGGGACTAGCGGGGGGTACGAGCAGTACTTC. Its translation: CASSPGTSGGYEQYF.

This clonotype came up a few times. The V call is TRBV6-5, the J call TRBJ1-1; no definite D call. V was pared by 4 bases and J by 3 bases, with 27 bases between. The CDR3 has 19 residues. Germline-derived CDR1 and CDR2 are MNHEY and SVGAGI. The CDR3 spells CASSSRNLGQSYPHTEAFF. The CDR3 DNA follows: TGTGCCAGCAGTTCTCGAAATCTGGGCCAATCCTACCCGCACACTGAAGCTTTCTTT.

The chain couples TRBV4-1 to TRBJ1-2; D call uncertain. V dropped 0 bases and J dropped 2 bases, with 10 bases sitting between them. Looked up from germline, CDR1 is MGHRA and CDR2 is YSYEKL. The length of the CDR3 is 15 residues. This CDR3 is CASSQDPTTNYGYTF. As DNA, the CDR3 is TGCGCCAGCAGCCAAGATCCTACAACCAACTATGGCTACACCTTC.

The chain couples TRBV10-3 to TRBJ1-2, with 7 positions matching TRBD1. This CDR3 has 12 residues. Germline CDR1 and CDR2: ENHRY and SYGVKD. J was trimmed by 4 bases and V by 10 bases; bases with no gene match: 6. CDR3 in amino acids: CATGDSAYGYTF. In nucleotides, the CDR3 is TGTGCCACCGGGGACAGCGCCTATGGCTACACCTTC.

For this clonotype: Germline is not matched at one junction end, which may reflect a read error. The V gene is TRBV6-1, the J gene TRBJ2-4, with a tentative D call TRBD2 (6 bases). The germline gives CDR1 MNHNS, CDR2 SASEGT. The CDR3 runs 17 residues. CDR3 nucleotides: TGTGCCAGCAGTGAAGCGGGTTTCGGGAGTGGGGAAAACATGCAGTACTTC. This translates into CASSEAGFGSGENMQYF.

The chain recombines TRBV6-1 with TRBJ2-7; TRBD1 agrees at 12 bases. The germline CDR1 and CDR2 sequences are MNHNS and SASEGT. After removal of 4 bases from V and 5 bases from J, the junction contained 3 bases not matched to a gene. The CDR3 covers 14 residues. This CDR3 reads CASSGDRGRDEQYF. CDR3 sequence (DNA): TGTGCCAGCAGTGGGGACAGGGGGCGCGACGAGCAGTACTTC.

The J gene is TRBJ2-2, the V gene TRBV7-8; 9 nucleotides line up with TRBD2. The CDR3 covers 13 residues. V trimming: 6 bases; J trimming: 5 bases; junction bases outside the gene matches: 1. The germline V gene has CDR1 SGHVS and CDR2 FQNEAQ. CDR3 loop: CASRAGGTGELFF. As DNA, the CDR3 is TGTGCCAGCAGGGCGGGGGGGACCGGGGAGCTGTTTTTT.

This clonotype was seen more than once but under ten times. The chain uses TRBV7-9 and TRBJ2-7; maybe TRBD1 (5 bases). V was cut by 1 base and J by 3 bases, with 10 bases left in between. The CDR3 length is 14 residues. Germline-derived CDR1 and CDR2 are SEHNR and FQNEAQ (reference sequence). The CDR3 bases are TGTGCCAGCAGCTTAGATGGGGCAGACTACGAGCAGTACGTC. This sequence encodes CASSLDGADYEQYV.

This clonotype was recorded only once. The chain joins TRBV12-3 or TRBV12-4 to TRBJ2-1; the D is unclear. Between the trimmed V and J ends, which lost 4 bases and 5 bases, there was a span of 15 bases. This CDR3 has 15 amino acids. This CDR3 is CASSSQVFPNNEQFF. The CDR3 DNA follows: TGTGCCAGCAGTTCTCAGGTTTTTCCGAACAATGAGCAGTTCTTC.

This clonotype occurred many times. The J gene is TRBJ2-1, the V gene TRBV7-2; the match to TRBD2 covers 10 bases. CDR1 is SGHTA, CDR2 FQGNSA, per germline. The CDR3 spans 14 residues. V trimming: 11 bases; J trimming: 3 bases; junction bases outside the gene matches: 7. The CDR3 nucleotides are TGTGCCGTCCAAGCGGGGGGGCTCTACAATGAGCAGTTCTTC. Its translation is CAVQAGGLYNEQFF.

CDR3 loop: CASSIGRGTGELFF. The DNA for the CDR3 is TGTGCCAGTAGTATCGGACGGGGGACCGGGGAGCTGTTTTTT. V and J are TRBV19 and TRBJ2-2, with D tentatively TRBD2 (6 bases). In germline, CDR1 is LNHDA, CDR2 SQIVND (reference sequence). V was trimmed by 3 bases and J by 5 bases, leaving 10 bases between them. There are 14 residues in the CDR3.

This clonotype has just a few counts. This chain connects TRBV28 to TRBJ1-6, with D uncertain. The germline gives CDR1 MDHEN, CDR2 SYDVKM. Trimming removed 2 bases at V and 9 bases at J, with 35 bases between. The CDR3 runs to 22 residues. In DNA, the CDR3 is TGTGCCAGCAGTTTAAGATACAGCGTGTTGAGAGGGCTTGGGCCTAGGCTTTCACCCCTCCACTTT. Translation: CASSLRYSVLRGLGPRLSPLHF.

V usage is TRBV7-8 and J usage is TRBJ1-5, with D unresolved. The V end lost 4 bases, the J end lost 5 bases, and 18 bases lay between the germline ends. Germline V CDR1 and CDR2: SGHVS, FQNEAQ. This CDR3 comprises 16 residues. The DNA for the CDR3 is TGTGCCAGCAGCTCGCTCGCGAGGCCTGGGGATCAGCCCCAGCATTTT. Its protein product is CASSSLARPGDQPQHF. Combining the CDR3 with reference TRBV7-8 and TRBJ1-5 gives the whole variable domain GAGVSQSPRYKVAKRGQDVALRCDPISGHVSLFWYQQALGQGPEFLTYFQNEAQLDKSGLPSDRFFAERPEGSVSTLKIQRTQQEDSAVYLCASSSLARPGDQPQHFGDGTRLSIL.